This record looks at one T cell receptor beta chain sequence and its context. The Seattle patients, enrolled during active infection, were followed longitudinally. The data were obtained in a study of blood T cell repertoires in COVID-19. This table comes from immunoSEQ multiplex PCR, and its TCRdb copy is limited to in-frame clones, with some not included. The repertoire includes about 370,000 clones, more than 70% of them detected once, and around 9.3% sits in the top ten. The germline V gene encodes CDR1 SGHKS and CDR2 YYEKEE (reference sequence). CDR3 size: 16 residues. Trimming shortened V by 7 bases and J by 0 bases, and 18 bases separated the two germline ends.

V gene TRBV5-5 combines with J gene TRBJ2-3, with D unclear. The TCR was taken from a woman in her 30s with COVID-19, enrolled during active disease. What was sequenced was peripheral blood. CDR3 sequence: CASVDRDWPSTDTQYF. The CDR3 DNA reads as TGTGCCAGCGTCGACCGCGACTGGCCTAGCACAGATACGCAGTATTTT.